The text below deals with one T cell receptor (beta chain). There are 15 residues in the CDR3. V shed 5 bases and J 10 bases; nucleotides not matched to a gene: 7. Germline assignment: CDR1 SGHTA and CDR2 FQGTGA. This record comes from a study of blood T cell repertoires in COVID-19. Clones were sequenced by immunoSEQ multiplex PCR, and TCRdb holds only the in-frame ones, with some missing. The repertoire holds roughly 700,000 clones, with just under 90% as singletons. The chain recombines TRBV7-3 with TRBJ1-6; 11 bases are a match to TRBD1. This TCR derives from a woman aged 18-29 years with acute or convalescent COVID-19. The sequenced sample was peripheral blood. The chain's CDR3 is CASSPGTGGVSPLHF. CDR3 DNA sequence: TGTGCCAGCAGCCCCGGGACAGGGGGGGTCTCACCCCTCCACTTT.